Listed below are T cell receptor beta chains from one sample, sequenced in a study of radiotherapy plus CTLA-4 blockade in lung cancer. This table comes from immunoSEQ multiplex PCR, and its TCRdb copy is limited to in-frame clones, with some not included. The table includes about 38,000 clones, approximately 86% detected once. The specimen was peripheral blood, collected from a patient treated with radiotherapy plus ipilimumab. The receptors stem from a human donor with non-small cell lung cancer whose response to radiotherapy plus ipilimumab could not be evaluated. CDR3s include the opening cysteine and the closing phenylalanine or tryptophan. The D gene is left open where the match is weak.

J gene: TRBJ2-4
V gene: TRBV4-1
D gene: -
CDR3 DNA: TGCGCCAGCAGCCAAGTCTTTCCGGAAAACATTCAGTACTTC
CDR3 protein: CASSQVFPENIQYF

J gene: TRBJ1-1
V gene: TRBV9
D gene: -
CDR3 DNA: TGTGCCAGCCCCAGTGGGGCGATTGAAGCTTTCTTT
CDR3 protein: CASPSGAIEAFF

J gene: TRBJ1-5
V gene: TRBV10-1
D gene: -
CDR3 DNA: TGCGCCAGCAGTGAGTCGGGACTCAGTCAGCCCCAGCATTTT
CDR3 protein: CASSESGLSQPQHF

J gene: TRBJ2-7
V gene: TRBV27
D gene: TRBD2
CDR3 DNA: TGTGCCAGCAGTTTAGTAGCGGGAGGGCCGGGTTACGAGCAGTACTTC
CDR3 protein: CASSLVAGGPGYEQYF

J gene: TRBJ1-1
V gene: TRBV11-2
D gene: TRBD1
CDR3 DNA: TGTGCCAGCAGCTTAGGACAGGGGCCGGGGGCTGAAGCTTTCTTT
CDR3 protein: CASSLGQGPGAEAFF

J gene: TRBJ2-7
V gene: TRBV20-1
D gene: -
CDR3 DNA: TGCAGTGCTAGAGACAGCTACGAGCAGTACTTC
CDR3 protein: CSARDSYEQYF

J gene: TRBJ2-7
V gene: TRBV5-1
D gene: TRBD1
CDR3 DNA: TGCGCCAGCAGCTTAGTTGGAAACAGGGGACACCCGGGCTTACGGGGAGATGCTTCCTACGAGCAGTACTTC
CDR3 protein: CASSLVGNRGHPGLRGDASYEQYF

J gene: TRBJ2-5
V gene: TRBV4-3
D gene: -
CDR3 DNA: TGCGCCAGCAGCCAAGGGGGCAGGGCCGAAGAGACCCAGTACTTC
CDR3 protein: CASSQGGRAEETQYF

J gene: TRBJ2-3
V gene: TRBV29-1
D gene: -
CDR3 DNA: TGCAGCGTTGTAGCGAACACAGATACGCAGTATTTT
CDR3 protein: CSVVANTDTQYF

J gene: TRBJ2-2
V gene: TRBV27
D gene: TRBD1
CDR3 DNA: TGTGCCAGCCGGGACAGGGACACCGGGGAGCTGTTTTTT
CDR3 protein: CASRDRDTGELFF

J gene: TRBJ1-4
V gene: TRBV7-9
D gene: -
CDR3 DNA: TGTGCCAGCAGCTCCCTAAATGAAAAACTGTTTTTT
CDR3 protein: CASSSLNEKLFF

J gene: TRBJ2-7
V gene: TRBV4-3
D gene: TRBD1
CDR3 DNA: TGCGCCAGCAGCCAGGACAGGACGAGTTCATACGAGCAGTACTTC
CDR3 protein: CASSQDRTSSYEQYF

J gene: TRBJ2-1
V gene: TRBV5-4
D gene: -
CDR3 DNA: TGTGCCAGCAGCCAACAGAGCTCCTACAATGAGCAGTTCTTC
CDR3 protein: CASSQQSSYNEQFF

J gene: TRBJ2-2
V gene: TRBV4-3
D gene: TRBD2
CDR3 DNA: TGCGCCAGCAGCCAAGGGACTAGCGGGGGAGGCCGGGAGCTGTTTTTT
CDR3 protein: CASSQGTSGGGRELFF

J gene: TRBJ1-6
V gene: TRBV5-6
D gene: -
CDR3 DNA: TGTGCCAGCAGCGCCGGGGGCTATAATTCACCCCTCCACTTT
CDR3 protein: CASSAGGYNSPLHF

J gene: TRBJ1-1
V gene: TRBV28
D gene: -
CDR3 DNA: TGTGCCAGCAGAGGCCCAGGCAGCACTGAAGCTTTCTTT
CDR3 protein: CASRGPGSTEAFF